This TCR beta chain was identified in a study of T cell responses to AZD1222 COVID-19 vaccine. Germline V gives CDR1 MDHEN, CDR2 SYDVKM. V dropped 6 bases and J dropped 5 bases, with 10 bases sitting between them. The CDR3 runs to 13 residues. TCRdb's table, derived via immunoSEQ multiplex PCR, lists solely in-frame clones and lacks some. The table lists approximately 26,000 clones, over 75% of them singletons. The sequences come from peripheral blood, collected 28 days after the second AZD1222 dose. The chain combines TRBV28 with TRBJ2-2; D is perhaps TRBD1 or TRBD2 (5 bases each). This TCR derives from an adult who received the AZD1222 COVID-19 vaccine. The CDR3 reads CASRVRETGELFF. The CDR3 region has the DNA TGTGCCAGCAGGGTCAGGGAGACCGGGGAGCTGTTTTTT.